This section outlines one T cell receptor (beta chain) sequence together with its context. The record originates from a study of T cells in Graves' hyperthyroidism and ophthalmopathy. The CDR3 regions of TCR beta were amplified from RNA transcripts. TCR CDR3 regions were first amplified by RT-PCR with HTBI primers. TCRdb analysed the multiplex PCR reads with MiXCR anew, one entry per CDR3 protein. The table includes roughly 420,000 distinct CDR3 sequences, more than 15% detected once. This CDR3 has 16 amino acids. J gave up 3 bases and V 2 bases, and 4 bases lay outside the gene matches. The receptor's source is a woman in her late teens or twenties with Graves' hyperthyroidism. Sequenced: blood. This sequence joins TRBV12-3 or TRBV12-4 and TRBJ2-3; TRBD1 agrees at 11 bases. DNA of the CDR3: TGTGCCAGCAGTTTACGGACAGGGGGCCGGACAGATACGCAGTATTTT. It translates to CASSLRTGGRTDTQYF.